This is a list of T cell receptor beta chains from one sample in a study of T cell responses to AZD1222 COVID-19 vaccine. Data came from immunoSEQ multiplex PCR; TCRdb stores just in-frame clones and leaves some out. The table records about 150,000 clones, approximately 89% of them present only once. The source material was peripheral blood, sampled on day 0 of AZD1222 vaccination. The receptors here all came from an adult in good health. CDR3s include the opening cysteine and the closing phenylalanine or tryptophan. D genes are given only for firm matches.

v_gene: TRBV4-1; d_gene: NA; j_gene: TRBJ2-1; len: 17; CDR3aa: CASSREIRGDSYNEQFF; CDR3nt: TGCGCCAGCAGCCGAGAAATCAGGGGTGACTCCTACAATGAGCAGTTCTTC
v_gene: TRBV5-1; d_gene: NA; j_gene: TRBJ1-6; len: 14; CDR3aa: CASSLADPNSPLHF; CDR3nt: TGCGCCAGCAGCTTGGCCGATCCTAATTCACCCCTCCACTTT
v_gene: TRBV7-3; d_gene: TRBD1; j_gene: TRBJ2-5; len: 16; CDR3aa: CASSLLGQGAWETQYF; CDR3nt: TGTGCCAGCAGCTTATTGGGACAGGGGGCTTGGGAGACCCAGTACTTC
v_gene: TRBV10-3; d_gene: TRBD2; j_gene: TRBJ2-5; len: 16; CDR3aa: CAISEPGTSGSETQYF; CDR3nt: TGTGCCATCAGTGAGCCGGGGACTAGCGGGAGTGAGACCCAGTACTTC
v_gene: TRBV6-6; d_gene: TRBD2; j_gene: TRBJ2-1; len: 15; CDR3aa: CASSYVAGGIDEQFF; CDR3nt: TGTGCCAGCAGCTACGTGGCGGGAGGGATAGATGAGCAGTTCTTC
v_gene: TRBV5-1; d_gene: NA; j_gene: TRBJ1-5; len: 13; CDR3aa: CASSLAGDQPQHF; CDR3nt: TGCGCCAGCAGCTTGGCAGGGGATCAGCCCCAGCATTTT
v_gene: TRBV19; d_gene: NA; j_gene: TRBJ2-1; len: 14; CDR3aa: CASSIDPGLNEQFF; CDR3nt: TGTGCCAGTAGTATAGATCCGGGACTCAATGAGCAGTTCTTC
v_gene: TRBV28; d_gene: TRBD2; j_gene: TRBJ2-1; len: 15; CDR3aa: CASSLGLAGYNEQFF; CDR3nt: TGTGCCAGCAGTTTAGGCCTAGCGGGATATAATGAGCAGTTCTTC
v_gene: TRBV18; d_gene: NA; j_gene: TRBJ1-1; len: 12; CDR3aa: CASSGQTNEAFF; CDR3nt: TGTGCCAGTTCCGGACAGACGAATGAAGCTTTCTTT
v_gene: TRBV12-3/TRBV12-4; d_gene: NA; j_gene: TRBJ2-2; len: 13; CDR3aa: CVSIRANTGELFF; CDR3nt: TGTGTCAGCATCAGGGCGAACACCGGGGAGCTGTTTTTT
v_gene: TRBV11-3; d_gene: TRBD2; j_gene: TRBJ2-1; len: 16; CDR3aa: CASSSYSGRGNNEQFF; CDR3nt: TGTGCCAGCAGCTCCTATAGCGGGAGGGGCAACAATGAGCAGTTCTTC
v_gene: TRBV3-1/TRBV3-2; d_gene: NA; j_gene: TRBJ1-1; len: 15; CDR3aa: CASSPMTGLDTEAFF; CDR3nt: TGTGCCAGCAGCCCCATGACAGGTCTTGACACTGAAGCTTTCTTT
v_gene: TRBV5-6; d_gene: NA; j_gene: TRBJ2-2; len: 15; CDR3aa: CASSLVRGVTGELFF; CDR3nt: TGTGCCAGCAGCTTAGTCAGGGGGGTAACCGGGGAGCTGTTTTTT
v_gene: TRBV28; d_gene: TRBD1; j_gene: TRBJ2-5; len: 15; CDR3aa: CASSYPGTVSETQYF; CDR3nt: TGTGCCAGCAGTTACCCCGGGACAGTTTCGGAGACCCAGTACTTC
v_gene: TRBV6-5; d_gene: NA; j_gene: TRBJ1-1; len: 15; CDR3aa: CASSYSLFQGTEAFF; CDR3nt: TGTGCCAGCAGTTACTCGTTATTTCAGGGCACTGAAGCTTTCTTT